These 21 T cell receptor beta chains originate from one sample sequenced in a study of technical replicates of blood from a few donors. TCRdb's table, derived via immunoSEQ multiplex PCR, lists solely in-frame clones and lacks some. The sample has more than 70,000 clones, about 96% seen once. The sequenced sample was T cells isolated from PBMCs. These receptors originate from a human donor in good health.

The chain recombines TRBV29-1 with TRBJ2-7; 7 nucleotides align to TRBD2. J gave up 7 bases and V 7 bases, and 16 bases lay outside the gene matches. Germline lookup yields CDR1 SQVTM and CDR2 ANQGSEA. The CDR3 is 14 amino acids. DNA of the CDR3: TGCAGCGCCGTTGGGGGGGAAGTCCTTCGGGAGCAGTACTTC. This gives the protein CSAVGGEVLREQYF.

This sequence joins TRBV6-5 and TRBJ1-4; 7 bases map to TRBD1. The CDR3 has 14 amino acids. Unmatched junction bases numbered 11, after V lost 6 bases and J lost 10 bases. Per the germline V gene, CDR1 is MNHEY and CDR2 is SVGAGI. DNA of the CDR3: TGTGCCAGCAGCCTGAGACAGGGCATGGGAAAACTGTTTTTT. The encoded protein is CASSLRQGMGKLFF.

The gene calls are TRBV5-1 and TRBJ1-4; a weak D match, TRBD1 (5 bases). The V end lost 2 bases, the J end lost 8 bases, and 13 bases lay between the germline ends. The germline V gene encodes CDR1 SGHRS and CDR2 YFSETQ. The CDR3 is made up of 14 amino acids. Here the CDR3 reads CASSFSGRVEKLFF. CDR3 DNA sequence: TGCGCCAGCAGCTTTTCGGGCAGGGTGGAAAAACTGTTTTTT.

The V and J genes are TRBV14 and TRBJ2-2; TRBD2 is a possible D gene (5 bases). The germline V and J ends were trimmed by 0 bases and 12 bases, with 20 bases remaining between them. The CDR3 covers 16 residues. CDR1 SGHDN and CDR2 FVKESK come from the germline V gene. CDR3 sequence (DNA): TGTGCCAGCAGCCAAGAGGGCTCCGTCGGACTCGAGAAGCTGTTTTTT. Its protein is CASSQEGSVGLEKLFF. Full variable domain (remainder filled in from reference TRBV14 and TRBJ2-2): EAGVTQFPSHSVIEKGQTVTLRCDPISGHDNLYWYRRVMGKEIKFLLHFVKESKQDESGMPNNRFLAERTGGTYSTLKVQPAELEDSGVYFCASSQEGSVGLEKLFFGEGSRLTVL.

The chain is built from TRBV9 and TRBJ2-1; 8 bases are a match to TRBD2. The CDR3 is 16 amino acids. From germline, CDR1 is SGDLS and CDR2 YYNGEE. With 4 bases clipped from V and 7 bases from J, the junction kept 13 bases outside the gene matches. This CDR3 is CASSYSGAGVSNEQFF. CDR3 nucleotide sequence: TGTGCCAGCAGCTACAGTGGAGCGGGAGTGTCAAATGAGCAGTTCTTC.

The chain couples TRBV19 to TRBJ1-5; TRBD1 matches 11 bases. Germline V gene lookup returns CDR1 LNHDA and CDR2 SQIVND (reference sequence). The CDR3 contains 16 residues. V lost 4 bases, J lost 4 bases, and 6 bases stayed unmatched. DNA for the CDR3: TGTGCCAGTAGTAGATGGACAGGGGGCGGAAATCAGCCCCAGCATTTT. Its protein is CASSRWTGGGNQPQHF. Combining the CDR3 with reference TRBV19 and TRBJ1-5 gives the whole variable domain DGGITQSPKYLFRKEGQNVTLSCEQNLNHDAMYWYRQDPGQGLRLIYYSQIVNDFQKGDIAEGYSVSREKKESFPLTVTSAQKNPTAFYLCASSRWTGGGNQPQHFGDGTRLSIL.

The chain links TRBV5-1 to TRBJ2-7, with a possible D match to TRBD1 (5 bases). CDR1 is SGHRS, CDR2 YFSETQ, per germline. The CDR3 totals 16 residues. V lost 4 bases and J 7 bases, leaving 24 bases between the germline ends. DNA of the CDR3: TGCGCCAGCAGCAGTGGCGCAAATTTGGACACCCTGGAGCAGTACTTC. Residues: CASSSGANLDTLEQYF.

The genes are TRBV5-6 and TRBJ1-3; a possible D gene is TRBD1 (6 bases). The V and J ends lost 2 bases and 0 bases respectively, with 9 bases between them. Per germline, CDR1 SGHDT and CDR2 YYEEEE. The CDR3 contains 15 residues. The CDR3 DNA follows: TGTGCCAGCAGCTTCCGGGGGGCCTCTGGAAACACCATATATTTT. Translation: CASSFRGASGNTIYF.

V gene TRBV5-1 combines with J gene TRBJ2-7; 7 nucleotides line up with TRBD1. CDR1 and CDR2 (germline): SGHRS, YFSETQ. Trimming removed 2 bases from V and 2 bases from J; junction bases left unmatched: 4. The length of the CDR3 is 14 residues. The CDR3 DNA is TGCGCCAGCAGCTTCTGGGACAGAACCTACGAGCAGTACTTC. Its protein is CASSFWDRTYEQYF.

The chain couples TRBV21-1 to TRBJ2-1; the listed D gene, TRBD2, was not tested against the DNA. TRBV21-1 is described as a pseudogene. CDR3 size: 14 residues. The DNA of the CDR3 is TGTGCCAGCAGCAAATCGAGCCGGGACAATGAGCAGTTCTTC. Its protein product is CASSKSSRDNEQFF.

The V call is TRBV11-2, the J call TRBJ1-5; 7 nucleotides match TRBD1. The germline CDR1 and CDR2 sequences are SGHAT and FQNNGV. V dropped 0 bases and J dropped 5; count of bases not matched to a gene: 10. This CDR3 region has 17 residues. The DNA of the CDR3 is TGTGCCAGCAGCTTAGATCTAAGGGACAGACTCTATCAGCCCCAGCATTTT. Amino acid sequence: CASSLDLRDRLYQPQHF. Full variable domain (outside the CDR3, taken from reference TRBV11-2 and TRBJ1-5): EAGVAQSPRYKIIEKRQSVAFWCNPISGHATLYWYQQILGQGPKLLIQFQNNGVVDDSQLPKDRFSAERLKGVDSTLKIQPAKLEDSAVYLCASSLDLRDRLYQPQHFGDGTRLSIL.

A single count supports this clone. The chain has TRBV27 and TRBJ2-7; D uncertain. Germline values: CDR1 MNHEY, CDR2 SMNVEV (reference sequence). The CDR3 has 13 residues. Trimming shortened V by 0 bases and J by 9 bases, and 12 bases separated the two germline ends. The DNA for the CDR3 is TGTGCCAGCAGTTTATCGGATACTACGAGGCAGTACTTC. The encoded protein is CASSLSDTTRQYF.

The gene calls are TRBV15 and TRBJ2-2; TRBD2 matches 11 bases. The CDR3 contains 19 residues. The germline gives CDR1 LNHNV, CDR2 YYDKDF (reference sequence). J gave up 0 bases and V 2 bases, and 8 bases lay outside the gene matches. CDR3 DNA sequence: TGTGCCACCAGCAGACCGGGACTAGCGGCCAAACCGAACACCGGGGAGCTGTTTTTT. The encoded protein is CATSRPGLAAKPNTGELFF.

The chain joins TRBV29-1 to TRBJ1-5, with D unclear. The germline V gene has CDR1 SQVTM and CDR2 ANQGSEA. The length of the CDR3 is 12 residues. Trimming took 5 bases from V and 6 from J, leaving 11 bases between them. CDR3 coding DNA: TGCAGCGTTTCCGGGTTTAGTCAGCCCCAGCATTTT. Its translation: CSVSGFSQPQHF.

V usage is TRBV4-2 and J usage is TRBJ2-7; D call uncertain. Germline-derived CDR1 and CDR2 are LGHNA and YNFKEQ. With 0 bases removed from V and 3 bases from J, the gap between germline ends came to 6 bases. CDR3 length equals 13 residues. CDR3 coding DNA: TGTGCCAGCAGCCAAGACGGCGGCTACGAGCAGTACTTC. Translated: CASSQDGGYEQYF.

The chain carries TRBV19 and TRBJ2-3, with D unclear. Germline lookup yields CDR1 LNHDA and CDR2 SQIVND (reference sequence). The CDR3 loop spans 14 amino acids. The V end lost 5 bases, the J end lost 0 bases, and 9 bases lay between the germline ends. The CDR3 region has the DNA TGTGCCAGTAGTCCGGCGACTAGCACAGATACGCAGTATTTT. This translates into CASSPATSTDTQYF.

V usage is TRBV5-1 and J usage is TRBJ2-7, with 8 positions matching TRBD2. The CDR3 runs 15 residues. The V and J ends lost 2 bases and 3 bases, in that order; junction bases with no gene match: 7. From germline, CDR1 is SGHRS and CDR2 YFSETQ. The CDR3 sequence: CASSFSAGVGYEQYF. CDR3 in DNA: TGCGCCAGCAGCTTTTCAGCGGGAGTAGGCTACGAGCAGTACTTC.

This chain links TRBV6-1 with TRBJ1-1; 9 bases fit TRBD1. This CDR3 spans 13 amino acids. Germline V CDR1 and CDR2: MNHNS, SASEGT. J gave up 6 bases and V 7 bases, and 6 bases lay outside the gene matches. The CDR3 DNA is TGTGCCAGCATGTTCACAGGGGGCCCTGAAGCTTTCTTT. This sequence encodes CASMFTGGPEAFF.

The chain joins TRBV11-3 to TRBJ2-1; no definite D call. The CDR3 length is 12 residues. Germline V CDR1 and CDR2: SGHNT, YENEEA. Trimming removed 5 bases at V and 13 bases at J, with 15 bases between. The CDR3 region has the DNA TGTGCCAGCAGCCAAAACGCGGAACGACAGTTCTTC. It specifies CASSQNAERQFF.

V usage is TRBV6-5 and J usage is TRBJ2-5; 8 nucleotides align to TRBD2. Germline CDR1 MNHEY, CDR2 SVGAGI. The length of the CDR3 is 16 residues. The V segment lost 4 bases and the J segment 1 base; nucleotides outside the gene matches: 8. CDR3 residues: CASSWERGKPQETQYF. As DNA, the CDR3 is TGTGCCAGCAGTTGGGAGCGGGGGAAGCCCCAAGAGACCCAGTACTTC.

This clone was recorded only once. In DNA form, the CDR3 reads TGTGCCAGTAGTATAACGGGACAGGATCCTGGCTACACCTTC. It codes for CASSITGQDPGYTF. V usage is TRBV19 and J usage is TRBJ1-2; 8 bases map to TRBD1. Trimming removed 2 bases from V and 7 bases from J; junction bases left unmatched: 6. Looked up from germline, CDR1 is LNHDA and CDR2 is SQIVND (reference sequence). The CDR3 contains 14 residues.